These 21 T cell receptor beta chains were all obtained from the same sample, sequenced in a study of T cell responses to AZD1222 COVID-19 vaccine. Sequencing was performed with immunoSEQ multiplex PCR; in TCRdb, only in-frame clones are kept and a portion is missing. The table records 26,000 or so clones, about 90% of them present only once. The sample in question was peripheral blood, obtained 28 days after the second AZD1222 dose. The receptors were sampled from an adult who received the AZD1222 COVID-19 vaccine.

V usage is TRBV24-1 and J usage is TRBJ1-1; D is undetermined. Per germline, CDR1 KGHDR and CDR2 SFDVKD. Trimming shortened V by 10 bases and J by 1 base, and 12 bases separated the two germline ends. The CDR3 spans 13 residues. In DNA form, the CDR3 reads TGTGCCACTACGGGCCTCTCGAACACTGAAGCTTTCTTT. Its translation is CATTGLSNTEAFF.

The chain has TRBV7-2 and TRBJ2-3; D possibly matches TRBD1 or TRBD2 (5 bases each). Germline V CDR1 and CDR2: SGHTA, FQGNSA. Trimming pared 9 bases from V and 1 base from J, leaving 11 bases between. This CDR3 has 13 residues. CDR3 residues: CASSVGGTDTQYF. In DNA, the CDR3 is TGTGCCAGTTCGGTGGGGGGCACAGATACGCAGTATTTT.

The chain uses TRBV10-3 and TRBJ2-1, with D perhaps matching TRBD2 (5 bases). V was trimmed by 6 bases and J by 4 bases, leaving 10 bases between them. This CDR3 spans 13 amino acids. Germline V gene sequence: CDR1 ENHRY, CDR2 SYGVKD. The CDR3 coding sequence is TGTGCCATCAGGAGGACTGAATACAATGAGCAGTTCTTC. This sequence encodes CAIRRTEYNEQFF.

V is TRBV30 and J is TRBJ1-1, with a possible D match to TRBD1 (6 bases). The V gene's germline CDR1 is GTSNPN and CDR2 SVGIG (reference sequence). The V gene lost 5 bases and the J gene lost 1 base, with 11 bases spanning the gap. CDR3 size: 13 residues. CDR3 region: CAWGGQSNTEAFF. The CDR3 nucleotides read TGTGCCTGGGGTGGACAGTCGAACACTGAAGCTTTCTTT. Full variable domain (rest looked up from reference TRBV30 and TRBJ1-1): SQTIHQWPATLVQPVGSPLSLECTVEGTSNPNLYWYRQAAGRGLQLLFYSVGIGQISSEVPQNLSASRPQDRQFILSSKKLLLSDSGFYLCAWGGQSNTEAFFGQGTRLTVV.

The chain combines TRBV24-1 with TRBJ2-2; TRBD1 agrees at 9 bases. J lost 4 bases, V lost 4 bases, and 15 bases had no gene match. Germline CDR1 and CDR2: KGHDR and SFDVKD. There are 19 residues in the CDR3. The CDR3 DNA reads as TGTGCCACCAGTGACACAAAGCGGACAGGGGTACGTGGCACCGGGGAGCTGTTTTTT. Its protein product is CATSDTKRTGVRGTGELFF.

This rearrangement joins TRBV28 to TRBJ1-4; unclear D gene. The germline V gene has CDR1 MDHEN and CDR2 SYDVKM. The CDR3 spans 13 residues. The V end was cut by 6 bases, the J end by 7 bases, with 12 bases between. CDR3 amino acids: CASRVREFEKLFF. DNA for the CDR3: TGTGCCAGCAGGGTGAGGGAGTTTGAAAAACTGTTTTTT. Supplemented by reference TRBV28 and TRBJ1-4, the full variable domain reads DVKVTQSSRYLVKRTGEKVFLECVQDMDHENMFWYRQDPGLGLRLIYFSYDVKMKEKGDIPEGYSVSREKKERFSLILESASTNQTSMYLCASRVREFEKLFFGSGTQLSVL.

This clone was seen only once. V usage is TRBV5-1 and J usage is TRBJ1-2; tentatively, D is TRBD1 (6 bases). The length of the CDR3 is 15 residues. V lost 0 bases to trimming and J lost 5 bases, with 14 bases between them. CDR1 and CDR2 (germline): SGHRS, YFSETQ. This CDR3 reads CASSLGQVSRYGYTF. The CDR3 DNA follows: TGCGCCAGCAGCTTGGGACAGGTTTCCCGGTATGGCTACACCTTC.

V gene TRBV5-4 combines with J gene TRBJ2-1; possibly TRBD2 for D (6 bases). The V end lost 4 bases, the J end lost 7 bases, and 15 bases lay between the germline ends. The germline V gene has CDR1 SGHNT and CDR2 YYREEE (reference sequence). The CDR3 is 14 amino acids. The CDR3: CASSPRRAINEQFF. CDR3 bases: TGTGCCAGCAGCCCTAGGAGGGCGATTAATGAGCAGTTCTTC.

This sequence joins TRBV28 and TRBJ2-1; no clear D gene. V dropped 7 bases and J dropped 0 bases, with 13 bases sitting between them. This CDR3 has 15 residues. The germline CDR1 and CDR2 sequences are MDHEN and SYDVKM. The CDR3 DNA sequence: TGTGCCAGCACCCCCCCGAACCACTCCTACAATGAGCAGTTCTTC. Its protein is CASTPPNHSYNEQFF. Using reference TRBV28 and TRBJ2-1 for the parts outside the CDR3, the full variable domain is DVKVTQSSRYLVKRTGEKVFLECVQDMDHENMFWYRQDPGLGLRLIYFSYDVKMKEKGDIPEGYSVSREKKERFSLILESASTNQTSMYLCASTPPNHSYNEQFFGPGTRLTVL.

Only one count was recorded for this clone. The chain combines TRBV15 with TRBJ2-1; 16 bases agree with TRBD2. The CDR3 totals 17 residues. V lost 1 base and J lost 8; bases outside the gene matches: 5. Germline V gene lookup returns CDR1 LNHNV and CDR2 YYDKDF (reference sequence). CDR3 in DNA: TGTGCCACCAGCAGAGCGGACGGGACTAGCGGGAGGGATGAGCAGTTCTTC. It codes for CATSRADGTSGRDEQFF. Complete variable domain (other parts from reference TRBV15 and TRBJ2-1): DAMVIQNPRYQVTQFGKPVTLSCSQTLNHNVMYWYQQKSSQAPKLLFHYYDKDFNNEADTPDNFQSRRPNTSFCFLDIRSPGLGDTAMYLCATSRADGTSGRDEQFFGPGTRLTVL.

The chain carries TRBV4-1 and TRBJ1-3; 8 bases are a match to TRBD1. Trimming at V came to 5 bases and at J to 0 bases, leaving 6 bases not matched to a gene. This CDR3 is built from 16 residues. CDR1 is MGHRA, CDR2 YSYEKL, per germline. Written as DNA, the CDR3 is TGCGCCAGCAGCAAGGGACAGGTCTACTCTGGAAACACCATATATTTT. Its protein is CASSKGQVYSGNTIYF.

The chain combines TRBV7-2 with TRBJ1-5; D call uncertain. Germline CDR1 and CDR2: SGHTA and FQGNSA. This CDR3 region has 14 residues. Trimming took 3 bases from V and 0 from J, leaving 6 bases between them. CDR3 sequence (DNA): TGTGCCAGCAGCTTCGGGGTTAGCAATCAGCCCCAGCATTTT. It is translated as CASSFGVSNQPQHF.

This chain connects TRBV5-5 to TRBJ2-1, with D hard to call. Germline CDR1 reads SGHKS; CDR2 reads YYEKEE (reference sequence). Trimming took off 2 bases at V and 10 bases at J, with 10 bases between the two ends. CDR3 length equals 12 residues. CDR3: CASSFHREEQFF. CDR3 DNA: TGTGCCAGCAGCTTCCACAGAGAAGAGCAGTTCTTC. The full variable domain, its missing parts supplied by reference TRBV5-5 and TRBJ2-1, is DAGVTQSPTHLIKTRGQQVTLRCSPISGHKSVSWYQQVLGQGPQFIFQYYEKEERGRGNFPDRFSARQFPNYSSELNVNALLLGDSALYLCASSFHREEQFFGPGTRLTVL.

CDR3 DNA: TGCGCCAGCAGCGCCCATGCAACTAATGAAAAACTGTTTTTT. Its protein product is CASSAHATNEKLFF. V usage is TRBV5-1 and J usage is TRBJ1-4; D remains unclear. V was clipped by 4 bases and J by 0 bases, with 7 bases between them. The CDR3 contains 14 residues. Germline values: CDR1 SGHRS, CDR2 YFSETQ. Full variable domain (rest looked up from reference TRBV5-1 and TRBJ1-4): KAGVTQTPRYLIKTRGQQVTLSCSPISGHRSVSWYQQTPGQGLQFLFEYFSETQRNKGNFPGRFSGRQFSNSRSEMNVSTLELGDSALYLCASSAHATNEKLFFGSGTQLSVL.

The genes are TRBV15 and TRBJ2-7; 7 nucleotides align to TRBD2. The CDR3 has 15 residues. The junction had 9 bases not matched to a gene; V was cut back by 1 base and J by 6 bases. Germline CDR1 reads LNHNV; CDR2 reads YYDKDF (reference sequence). The CDR3 is CATSRAGSGTGEQYF. Here the CDR3 DNA reads TGTGCCACCAGCAGAGCAGGGAGCGGGACGGGCGAGCAGTACTTC.

The rearrangement uses TRBV21-1 and TRBJ2-7; TRBD1 was called by the table and not checked on the DNA. TRBV21-1 is noted as a pseudogene. CDR3 length equals 14 residues. The CDR3 loop is CASGIQGAPYEQYF. The CDR3 bases are TGTGCCAGCGGAATCCAGGGGGCTCCTTACGAGCAGTACTTC.

The chain uses TRBV11-3 and TRBJ2-7; D remains unclear. This CDR3 is 14 amino acids long. V lost 0 bases, J lost 3 bases, and 9 bases lay in between. Germline CDR1 and CDR2: SGHNT and YENEEA. CDR3 sequence (DNA): TGTGCCAGCAGCTTAGAAGACAAGGGCTACGAGCAGTACTTC. This sequence encodes CASSLEDKGYEQYF. Full variable domain (rest looked up from reference TRBV11-3 and TRBJ2-7): EAGVVQSPRYKIIEKKQPVAFWCNPISGHNTLYWYLQNLGQGPELLIRYENEEAVDDSQLPKDRFSAERLKGVDSTLKIQPAELGDSAVYLCASSLEDKGYEQYFGPGTRLTVT.

This chain uses TRBV5-1 with TRBJ2-1; 7 nucleotides agree with TRBD2. Per the germline V gene, CDR1 is SGHRS and CDR2 is YFSETQ. This CDR3 region has 17 residues. The junction had 13 bases not matched to a gene; V was cut back by 5 bases and J by 2 bases. CDR3 sequence: CASSLAGGNAAYNEQFF. Here the CDR3 DNA reads TGCGCCAGCAGTTTAGCGGGCGGAAATGCCGCCTACAATGAGCAGTTCTTC.

The chain joins TRBV18 to TRBJ1-1; 7 nucleotides agree with TRBD1. CDR3 length: 14 residues. CDR1 and CDR2 (germline): KGHSH, LQKENI. V was clipped by 2 bases and J by 7 bases; unmatched bases: 7. CDR3 nucleotide sequence: TGTGCCAGCTCACCAAGGGGGCGAGTCGATGAAGCTTTCTTT. Protein product: CASSPRGRVDEAFF.

This sequence joins TRBV28 and TRBJ2-2; D remains ambiguous. Trimming took off 2 bases at V and 2 bases at J, with 9 bases between the two ends. CDR1 is MDHEN and CDR2 is SYDVKM in the germline V gene. The CDR3 sequence is 15 residues long. The CDR3 here is CASSLGRFNTGELFF. DNA for the CDR3: TGTGCCAGCAGTTTAGGAAGATTCAACACCGGGGAGCTGTTTTTT.

Of note for this clone: The same CDR3 is also encoded by other DNA sequences in this sample. The V call is TRBV29-1, the J call TRBJ1-1; no clear D gene. From germline, CDR1 is SQVTM and CDR2 ANQGSEA. The V end was cut by 3 bases, the J end by 1 base, with 9 bases between. There are 13 residues in the CDR3. The DNA for the CDR3 is TGCAGCGTTGACGGGCAAACGAACACTGAAGCTTTCTTT. Translating gives CSVDGQTNTEAFF.